Reported below is one T cell receptor (beta chain). This CDR3 is 15 amino acids long. Germline loops: CDR1 LNHDA, CDR2 SQIVND (reference sequence). The V and J ends lost 6 bases and 4 bases respectively, with 18 bases between them. The sample is drawn from a study of blood T cell repertoires in COVID-19. Study context: Some COVID-19 samples were acute and others convalescent; all came from the United States, Italy and Spain. Sources were T cells, B-cell-depleted T cells, or PBMCs; the material itself was cDNA or gDNA.

The authors' processing: Reference gene primer amplification in the assay estimated nucleated cell counts. Profiled with immunoSEQ multiplex PCR; TCRdb holds only in-frame clones, not every one. Clonal size and the V and J genes are those of that table, whereas D and trimming came from the DNA. The table lists 310,000 or so clones, roughly 86% of them singletons, with over 1% in the top ten. The V call is TRBV19, the J call TRBJ1-2; no clear D gene. The source is a man in his 70s with acute or convalescent COVID-19. Sequences were obtained from peripheral blood. The CDR3 nucleotides are TGTGCCAGTAGGTATAAGGTGGAGCCCGGCTATGGCTACACCTTC. Translated, it gives CASRYKVEPGYGYTF.